Listed here is a single TCR beta chain. Its specificity is not known. The data belong to a study of beta chain features in type 1 diabetes. Study at large: Cell yields, gender and age were similar in healthy donors and patients. Study-wide results and limits: High TCR expression in some cells could lead to their over-representation in cDNA sequencing. Naive, central memory and Treg TCRB repertoires appeared more alike in patients than in healthy donors. Within each of all four CD4+ subsets, Type 1 diabetes patients had TCRB CDR3s that were moderately but significantly shorter.

This CDR3 region has 15 residues. Germline loops: CDR1 SGHTA, CDR2 FQGNSA. V was cut by 1 base and J by 6 bases, with 13 bases left in between. Isolated RNA was reverse transcribed in full, so expressed TCRB transcripts were sequenced. The study sequenced naive, central memory and regulatory T cell samples to an average of about 3.8 million reads. Profiling relied on immunoSEQ multiplex PCR, and the TCRdb table lists in-frame clones only, not all of them. The data hold over 150,000 clones, with 6.5% to 10% observed a single time. Specimen: central memory CD4+ T cells from blood. This receptor was identified in a woman aged 18-29 years with type 1 diabetes. The V call is TRBV7-2, the J call TRBJ1-5, with a possible D match to TRBD1 (5 bases). DNA for the CDR3: TGTGCCAGCAGCTTAGGCCTGACAGCCTCTCAGCCCCAGCATTTT. Its translation is CASSLGLTASQPQHF.